These 9 T cell receptor beta chains were all obtained from the same sample, sequenced in a study of memory CD4+ T cells and cytomegalovirus serostatus. Repertoires were generated with immunoSEQ multiplex PCR, while TCRdb's copy carries only in-frame clones and drops some. The sample has about 43,000 clones; roughly 80% are singletons. Single viable CD3+CD4+CD8-CD45RO+ cells were sorted as the memory CD4+ T cells. Sequencing input: memory CD4+ T cells from blood. The receptors originated from an adult in good health and CMV-seronegative.

This clone was detected a few times. The gene calls are TRBV16 and TRBJ1-6; 10 nucleotides line up with TRBD1. CDR3 length equals 15 residues. Trimming at V came to 3 bases and at J to 9 bases, leaving 5 bases not matched to a gene. Germline V CDR1 and CDR2: KGHSY, FQNENV. This chain's CDR3 is CASSHQTGGGSPLHF. The CDR3 bases are TGTGCCAGCAGCCACCAGACAGGGGGCGGTTCACCCCTCCACTTT.

This clone was seen just once. The chain carries TRBV5-8 and TRBJ2-3; 12 nucleotides match TRBD2. V was clipped by 3 bases and J by 0 bases; unmatched bases: 2. The CDR3 runs to 16 residues. Germline CDR1 and CDR2: SGHTS and YDEGEE. This chain's CDR3 is CASSSGLAGSTDTQYF. The CDR3 region has the DNA TGTGCCAGCAGCTCCGGACTAGCGGGGAGCACAGATACGCAGTATTTT.

The chain has TRBV7-9 and TRBJ1-1; 10 positions match TRBD1. There are 15 residues in the CDR3. The J segment lost 4 bases and the V segment lost 5 bases, leaving 7 bases of the junction unmatched. From germline, CDR1 is SEHNR and CDR2 FQNEAQ (reference sequence). The CDR3: CASSAGTGDSTEAFF. CDR3 DNA: TGTGCCAGCAGCGCAGGGACAGGGGATTCCACTGAAGCTTTCTTT.

The V gene is TRBV25-1, the J gene TRBJ2-5; 7 bases align to TRBD1. Germline CDR1 is MGHDK and CDR2 is SYGVNS. The CDR3 contains 13 residues. Germline trimming cut 8 bases from V and 2 bases from J; bases unmatched to any gene: 5. The CDR3 reads CASCRQGQETQYF. The CDR3 bases are TGTGCCAGCTGCCGACAGGGACAAGAGACCCAGTACTTC. The full variable domain, rest sourced from reference TRBV25-1 and TRBJ2-5, is EADIYQTPRYLVIGTGKKITLECSQTMGHDKMYWYQQDPGMELHLIHYSYGVNSTEKGDLSSESTVSRIRTEHFPLTLESARPSHTSQYLCASCRQGQETQYFGPGTRLLVL.

The CDR3 reads CASSRVPGQMNGYTF. The DNA of the CDR3 is TGTGCCAGCAGTAGGGTTCCGGGACAAATGAATGGCTACACCTTC. The rearrangement joins TRBV6-1 to TRBJ1-2; D is perhaps TRBD1 (6 bases). The CDR3 sequence is 15 residues long. Trimming shortened V by 5 bases and J by 6 bases, and 19 bases separated the two germline ends. In germline, CDR1 is MNHNS, CDR2 SASEGT.

This sequence joins TRBV5-4 and TRBJ1-3, with a tentative D call TRBD1 (5 bases). Germline CDR1 is SGHNT and CDR2 is YYREEE (reference sequence). The ends were cut back, 1 base at V and 6 bases at J, with 8 bases in the middle. The CDR3 runs 13 residues. CDR3 nucleotide sequence: TGTGCCAGCAGCTTGCGGGACGAAAACACCATATATTTT. Amino acids: CASSLRDENTIYF.

The rearrangement joins TRBV2 to TRBJ2-6; tentative D call: TRBD1 (5 bases). From germline, CDR1 is SNHLY and CDR2 FYNNEI. CDR3 length equals 15 residues. Trimming took 2 bases from V and 3 from J, leaving 8 bases between them. The CDR3 nucleotides are TGTGCCAGCAGTGAACAGGGTTTTGGGGCCAACGTCCTGACTTTC. Protein: CASSEQGFGANVLTF.

J is TRBJ2-7 and V is TRBV7-2, with 7 nucleotides matching TRBD2. The V gene's germline CDR1 is SGHTA and CDR2 FQGNSA. The CDR3 length is 13 residues. Trimming at V came to 5 bases and at J to 4 bases, leaving 5 bases not matched to a gene. CDR3 sequence: CASSGEGFYEQYF. CDR3 in DNA: TGTGCCAGCAGCGGGGAGGGTTTTTACGAGCAGTACTTC.

This clone was seen just once. The V gene is TRBV6-6, the J gene TRBJ2-7; 8 nucleotides line up with TRBD1. CDR1 and CDR2 from the germline V gene are MNHNY and SVGAGI (reference sequence). V gave up 4 bases and J gave up 2 bases; unmatched junction bases: 1. The CDR3 has 13 amino acids. This chain's CDR3 is CASSLQGAYEQYF. The CDR3 DNA follows: TGTGCCAGCAGTTTACAGGGGGCCTACGAGCAGTACTTC.